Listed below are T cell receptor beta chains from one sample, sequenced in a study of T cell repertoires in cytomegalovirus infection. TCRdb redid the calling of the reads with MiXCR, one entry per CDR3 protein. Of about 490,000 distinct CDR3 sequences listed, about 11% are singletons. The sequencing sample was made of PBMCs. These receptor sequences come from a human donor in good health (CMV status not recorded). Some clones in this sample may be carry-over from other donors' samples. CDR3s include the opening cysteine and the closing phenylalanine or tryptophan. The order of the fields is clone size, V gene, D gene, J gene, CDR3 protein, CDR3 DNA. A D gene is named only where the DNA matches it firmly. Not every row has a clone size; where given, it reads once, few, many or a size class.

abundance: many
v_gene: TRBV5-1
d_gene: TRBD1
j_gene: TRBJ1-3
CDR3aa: CASSGTGGFSGNTIYF
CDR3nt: TGCGCCAGCAGCGGTACAGGGGGCTTCTCTGGAAACACCATATATTTT

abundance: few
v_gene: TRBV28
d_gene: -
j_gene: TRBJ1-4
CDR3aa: CASSSGQLEKLFF
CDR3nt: TGTGCCAGCAGTTCAGGACAGCTTGAAAAACTGTTTTTT

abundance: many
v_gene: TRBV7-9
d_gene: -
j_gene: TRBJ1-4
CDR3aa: CASSWDLSNEKLFF
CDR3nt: TGTGCCAGCAGCTGGGACTTATCTAATGAAAAACTGTTTTTT

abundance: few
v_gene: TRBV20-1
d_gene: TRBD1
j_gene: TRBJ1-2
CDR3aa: CSARDGTGGYGYTF
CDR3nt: TGCAGTGCTAGAGACGGGACAGGAGGTTATGGCTACACCTTC

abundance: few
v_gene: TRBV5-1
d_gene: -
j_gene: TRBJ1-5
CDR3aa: CASSPAGGLQPQHF
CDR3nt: TGCGCCAGCAGCCCTGCGGGGGGGCTTCAGCCCCAGCATTTT

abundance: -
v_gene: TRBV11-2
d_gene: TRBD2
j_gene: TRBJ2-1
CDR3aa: CASSPQLGSGRKFF
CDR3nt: TGTGCCAGCAGCCCCCAGTTAGGTAGCGGGAGAAAGTTCTTC

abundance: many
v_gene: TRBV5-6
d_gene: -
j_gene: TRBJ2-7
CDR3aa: CASSFLVSRSSYEQYF
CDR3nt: TGTGCCAGCAGCTTCTTGGTCAGTCGGAGCTCCTACGAGCAGTACTTC

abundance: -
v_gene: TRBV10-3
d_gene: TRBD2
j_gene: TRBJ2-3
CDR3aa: CAILAGPTDTQYF
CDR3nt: TGTGCCATTCTAGCGGGGCCCACAGATACGCAGTATTTT

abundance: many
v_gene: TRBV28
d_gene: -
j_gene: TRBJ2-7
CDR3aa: CASSLGSTAGTYEQYF
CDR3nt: TGTGCCAGCAGTTTAGGCTCTACGGCGGGGACCTACGAGCAGTACTTC

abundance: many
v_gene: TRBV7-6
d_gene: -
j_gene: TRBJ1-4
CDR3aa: CASSQMAATNEKLFF
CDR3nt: TGTGCCAGCAGCCAAATGGCTGCAACTAATGAAAAACTGTTTTTT

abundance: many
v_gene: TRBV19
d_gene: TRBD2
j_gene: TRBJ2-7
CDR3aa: CASSTRGGYPSHEQYF
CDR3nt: TGTGCCAGTAGTACCCGCGGGGGGTATCCTTCCCACGAGCAGTACTTC

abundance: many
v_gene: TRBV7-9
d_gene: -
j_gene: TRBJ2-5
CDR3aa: CASSPPGQGRQETQYF
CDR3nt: TGTGCCAGCAGCCCTCCGGGGCAGGGCAGACAAGAGACCCAGTACTTC

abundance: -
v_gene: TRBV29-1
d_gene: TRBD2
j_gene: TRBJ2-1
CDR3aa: CSGTLAGGRNEQFF
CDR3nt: TGCAGCGGGACCCTAGCGGGAGGCCGGAATGAGCAGTTCTTC

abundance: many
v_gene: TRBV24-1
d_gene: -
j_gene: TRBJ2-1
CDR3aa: CATSESRENEQFF
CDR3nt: TGTGCCACCAGTGAGTCCCGAGAGAATGAGCAGTTCTTC

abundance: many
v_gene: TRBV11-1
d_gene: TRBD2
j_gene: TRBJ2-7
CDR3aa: CASSPRFGTSGISAYEQYF
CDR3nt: TGTGCCAGCAGCCCCCGGTTTGGGACTAGCGGGATCTCGGCATACGAGCAGTACTTC

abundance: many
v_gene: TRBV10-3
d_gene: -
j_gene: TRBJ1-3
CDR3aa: CAIMSSPGNTIYF
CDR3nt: TGTGCCATCATGTCTAGCCCTGGAAACACCATATATTTT

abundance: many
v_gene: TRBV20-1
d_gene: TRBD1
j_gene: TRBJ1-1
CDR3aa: CSATGGDRGLNTEAFF
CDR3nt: TGCAGTGCCACTGGGGGGGACAGGGGGCTGAACACTGAAGCTTTCTTT

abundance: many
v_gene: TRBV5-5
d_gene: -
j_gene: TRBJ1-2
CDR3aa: CASQGIHYGYTF
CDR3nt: TGTGCCAGCCAGGGTATTCACTATGGCTACACCTTC

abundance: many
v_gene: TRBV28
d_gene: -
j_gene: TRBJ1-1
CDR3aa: CASSLVGTEAFF
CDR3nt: TGTGCCAGCAGCTTAGTCGGCACTGAAGCTTTCTTT

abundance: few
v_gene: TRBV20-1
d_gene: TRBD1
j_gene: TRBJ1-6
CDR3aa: CSARPQQGVSSPLHF
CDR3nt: TGCAGTGCTAGACCCCAACAGGGGGTTTCTTCACCCCTCCACTTT

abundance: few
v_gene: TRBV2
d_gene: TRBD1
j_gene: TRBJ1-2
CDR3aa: CASRTTGGGSYGYTF
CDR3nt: TGTGCCAGCAGAACCACAGGGGGCGGCTCCTATGGCTACACCTTC

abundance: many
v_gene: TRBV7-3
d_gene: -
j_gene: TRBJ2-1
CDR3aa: CASSLQPGSQQFF
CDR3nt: TGTGCCAGCAGCCTTCAACCGGGCAGCCAGCAGTTCTTC

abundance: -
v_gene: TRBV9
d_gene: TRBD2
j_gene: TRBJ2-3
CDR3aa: CASSGRTSGGSNTQYF
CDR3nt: TGTGCCAGCAGCGGACGGACTAGCGGAGGTTCGAATACGCAGTATTTT

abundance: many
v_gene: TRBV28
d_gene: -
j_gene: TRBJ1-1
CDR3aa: CASSFTGPVTNTEAFF
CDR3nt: TGTGCCAGCAGTTTTACAGGTCCCGTCACGAACACTGAAGCTTTCTTT

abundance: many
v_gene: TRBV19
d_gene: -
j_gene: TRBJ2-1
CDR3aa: CASSIGKVPRTYNEQFF
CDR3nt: TGTGCCAGTAGTATAGGGAAGGTCCCAAGGACCTACAATGAGCAGTTCTTC

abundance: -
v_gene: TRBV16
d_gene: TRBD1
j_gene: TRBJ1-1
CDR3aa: CASSQSIQGDTEAFF
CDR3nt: TGTGCCAGCAGCCAATCGATCCAGGGGGACACTGAAGCTTTCTTT

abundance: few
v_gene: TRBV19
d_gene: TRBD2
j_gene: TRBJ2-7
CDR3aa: CAVGAGVGSEQYF
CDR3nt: TGTGCCGTCGGGGCGGGAGTGGGGAGCGAGCAGTACTTC

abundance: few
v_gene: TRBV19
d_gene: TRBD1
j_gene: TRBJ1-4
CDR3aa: CASSPRDRANEKLFF
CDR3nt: TGTGCCAGTAGTCCCCGGGACAGGGCGAATGAAAAACTGTTTTTT

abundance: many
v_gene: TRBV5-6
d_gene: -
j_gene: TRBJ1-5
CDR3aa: CASSTDPNQPQHF
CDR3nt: TGTGCCAGCAGTACGGACCCCAATCAGCCCCAGCATTTT

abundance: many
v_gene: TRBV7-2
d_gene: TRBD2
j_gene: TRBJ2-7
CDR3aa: CASSLVTSGYIYEQYF
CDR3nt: TGTGCCAGCAGCTTGGTGACTAGCGGATATATCTACGAGCAGTACTTC

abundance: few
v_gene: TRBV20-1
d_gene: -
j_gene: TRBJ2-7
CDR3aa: CSARPRGTSYEQYF
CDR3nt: TGCAGTGCTAGGCCCCGCGGTACCTCCTACGAGCAGTACTTC

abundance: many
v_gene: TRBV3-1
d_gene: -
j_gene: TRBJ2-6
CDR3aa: CASSQVWLALSGANVLTF
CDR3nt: TGTGCCAGCAGCCAAGTATGGTTGGCACTCTCTGGGGCCAACGTCCTGACTTTC

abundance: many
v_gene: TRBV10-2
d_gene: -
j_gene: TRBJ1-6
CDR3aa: CASSPFRRYNSPLHF
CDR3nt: TGCGCCAGCAGTCCATTTAGACGGTATAATTCACCCCTCCACTTT

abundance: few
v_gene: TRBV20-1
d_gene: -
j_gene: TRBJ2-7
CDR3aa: CSARETGNEQYF
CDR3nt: TGCAGTGCTAGAGAAACGGGGAATGAGCAGTACTTC

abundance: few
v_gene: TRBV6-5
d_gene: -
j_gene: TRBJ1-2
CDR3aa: CASSYSSGGYTF
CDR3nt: TGTGCCAGCAGTTACTCGTCAGGGGGCTACACCTTC

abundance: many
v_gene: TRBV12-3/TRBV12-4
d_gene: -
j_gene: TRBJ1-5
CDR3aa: CASSLRRVNQPQHF
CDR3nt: TGTGCCAGCAGTTTGAGGAGGGTTAATCAGCCCCAGCATTTT

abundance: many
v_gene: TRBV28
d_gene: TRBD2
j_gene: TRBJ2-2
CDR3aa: CASGSPRYKRENTGELFF
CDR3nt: TGTGCCAGCGGTTCTCCACGGTATAAGCGGGAGAACACCGGGGAGCTGTTTTTT

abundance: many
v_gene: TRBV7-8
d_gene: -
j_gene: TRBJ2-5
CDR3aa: CASTSALGAQYF
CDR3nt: TGTGCCAGCACCTCCGCATTAGGTGCCCAGTACTTC

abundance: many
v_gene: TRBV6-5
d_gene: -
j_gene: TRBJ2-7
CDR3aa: CASSRPGRSSYEQYF
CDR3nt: TGTGCCAGCAGTAGACCGGGACGCAGCTCCTACGAGCAGTACTTC

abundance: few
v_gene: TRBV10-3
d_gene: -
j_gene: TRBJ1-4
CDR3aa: CAISGEGFNEKLFF
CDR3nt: TGTGCCATCAGTGGGGAGGGCTTCAATGAAAAACTGTTTTTT

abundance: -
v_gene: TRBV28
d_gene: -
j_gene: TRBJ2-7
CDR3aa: CASRGQEGRFSEQYF
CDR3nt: TGTGCCAGCAGGGGTCAGGAGGGGCGATTCTCCGAGCAGTACTTC

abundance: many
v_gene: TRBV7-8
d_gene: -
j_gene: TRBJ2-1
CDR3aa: CASSLAWTDSYNEQFF
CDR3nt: TGTGCCAGCAGCTTAGCGTGGACCGACTCCTACAATGAGCAGTTCTTC

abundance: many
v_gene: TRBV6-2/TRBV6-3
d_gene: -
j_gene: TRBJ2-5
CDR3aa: CASTQTAGVKTQYF
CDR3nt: TGTGCCAGCACCCAGACCGCGGGCGTGAAGACCCAGTACTTC

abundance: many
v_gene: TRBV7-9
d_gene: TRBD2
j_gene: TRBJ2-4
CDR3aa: CASSLGGGENIQYF
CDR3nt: TGTGCCAGCAGCTTAGGCGGGGGGGAGAACATTCAGTACTTC

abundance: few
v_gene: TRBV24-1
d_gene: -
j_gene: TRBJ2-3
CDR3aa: CATSDLQPGTTTQYF
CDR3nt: TGTGCCACCAGTGATTTGCAACCCGGGACAACGACGCAGTATTTT

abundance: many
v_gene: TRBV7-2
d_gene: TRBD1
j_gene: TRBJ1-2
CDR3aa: CASSWTGAGGYTF
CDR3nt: TGTGCCAGCAGCTGGACAGGGGCGGGCGGCTACACCTTC

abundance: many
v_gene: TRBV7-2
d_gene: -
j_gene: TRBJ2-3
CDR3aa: CASSFGVFTDTQYF
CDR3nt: TGTGCCAGCAGCTTCGGGGTTTTCACAGATACGCAGTATTTT

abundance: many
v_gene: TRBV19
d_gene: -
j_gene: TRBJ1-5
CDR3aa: CASTAGSNQPQHF
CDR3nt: TGTGCCAGTACCGCAGGGAGCAATCAGCCCCAGCATTTT

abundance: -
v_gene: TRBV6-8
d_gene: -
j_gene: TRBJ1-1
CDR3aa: CASSKEQGREVAFF
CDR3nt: TGTGCCAGCAGTAAGGAACAGGGTCGGGAGGTAGCTTTCTTT

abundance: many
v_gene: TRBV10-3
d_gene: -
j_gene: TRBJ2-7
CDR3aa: CAISGTYEQYF
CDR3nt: TGTGCCATCAGTGGGACGTACGAGCAGTACTTC

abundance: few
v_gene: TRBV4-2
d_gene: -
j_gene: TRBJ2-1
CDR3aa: CASSQDENTIAYNEQFF
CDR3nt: TGTGCCAGCAGCCAAGATGAAAACACGATCGCCTACAATGAGCAGTTCTTC

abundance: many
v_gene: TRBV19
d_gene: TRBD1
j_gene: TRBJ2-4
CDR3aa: CASRIGQGNIQYF
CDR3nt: TGTGCCAGTAGGATCGGACAGGGAAACATTCAGTACTTC

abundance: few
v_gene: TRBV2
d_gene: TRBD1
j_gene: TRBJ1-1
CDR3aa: CASTGQMGTEAFF
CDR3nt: TGTGCCAGCACGGGACAGATGGGCACTGAAGCTTTCTTT

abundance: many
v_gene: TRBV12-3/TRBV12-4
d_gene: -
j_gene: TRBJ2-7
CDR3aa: CASSLYGDEQYF
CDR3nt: TGTGCCAGCAGTTTATATGGGGACGAGCAGTACTTC